The sequence of this T cell receptor beta chain was determined in a study of cytomegalovirus exposure and HLA in healthy donors. Study findings and constraints: Some public TCRs appeared in many individuals, while most sequences were rare. A later analysis by the authors found several of the most significant clusters apparently linked to common viral pathogens. An analysis done earlier found most TCR beta V segments productive about 90% or about 30% of the time.

The PCR ran on 60 Vbeta and 13 Jbeta primers. This table comes from immunoSEQ multiplex PCR, and its TCRdb copy is limited to in-frame clones, with some not included. The table has a few hundred thousand clones, about 83% seen once. Turning to this clone: Antigen: not known.

Trimming cost V 1 base and J 5 bases, with 12 bases left between them. This CDR3 has 14 residues. The germline gives CDR1 SEHNR, CDR2 FQNEAQ (reference sequence). This chain uses TRBV7-9 with TRBJ2-7; D is possibly TRBD2 (7 bases). The sample was PBMCs. The clonotype was recovered from a middle-aged man in good health and CMV-seronegative. In DNA, the CDR3 is TGTGCCAGCAGCTTAGAGGGGGGGCCTCACGAGCAGTACTTC. Amino acid sequence: CASSLEGGPHEQYF.